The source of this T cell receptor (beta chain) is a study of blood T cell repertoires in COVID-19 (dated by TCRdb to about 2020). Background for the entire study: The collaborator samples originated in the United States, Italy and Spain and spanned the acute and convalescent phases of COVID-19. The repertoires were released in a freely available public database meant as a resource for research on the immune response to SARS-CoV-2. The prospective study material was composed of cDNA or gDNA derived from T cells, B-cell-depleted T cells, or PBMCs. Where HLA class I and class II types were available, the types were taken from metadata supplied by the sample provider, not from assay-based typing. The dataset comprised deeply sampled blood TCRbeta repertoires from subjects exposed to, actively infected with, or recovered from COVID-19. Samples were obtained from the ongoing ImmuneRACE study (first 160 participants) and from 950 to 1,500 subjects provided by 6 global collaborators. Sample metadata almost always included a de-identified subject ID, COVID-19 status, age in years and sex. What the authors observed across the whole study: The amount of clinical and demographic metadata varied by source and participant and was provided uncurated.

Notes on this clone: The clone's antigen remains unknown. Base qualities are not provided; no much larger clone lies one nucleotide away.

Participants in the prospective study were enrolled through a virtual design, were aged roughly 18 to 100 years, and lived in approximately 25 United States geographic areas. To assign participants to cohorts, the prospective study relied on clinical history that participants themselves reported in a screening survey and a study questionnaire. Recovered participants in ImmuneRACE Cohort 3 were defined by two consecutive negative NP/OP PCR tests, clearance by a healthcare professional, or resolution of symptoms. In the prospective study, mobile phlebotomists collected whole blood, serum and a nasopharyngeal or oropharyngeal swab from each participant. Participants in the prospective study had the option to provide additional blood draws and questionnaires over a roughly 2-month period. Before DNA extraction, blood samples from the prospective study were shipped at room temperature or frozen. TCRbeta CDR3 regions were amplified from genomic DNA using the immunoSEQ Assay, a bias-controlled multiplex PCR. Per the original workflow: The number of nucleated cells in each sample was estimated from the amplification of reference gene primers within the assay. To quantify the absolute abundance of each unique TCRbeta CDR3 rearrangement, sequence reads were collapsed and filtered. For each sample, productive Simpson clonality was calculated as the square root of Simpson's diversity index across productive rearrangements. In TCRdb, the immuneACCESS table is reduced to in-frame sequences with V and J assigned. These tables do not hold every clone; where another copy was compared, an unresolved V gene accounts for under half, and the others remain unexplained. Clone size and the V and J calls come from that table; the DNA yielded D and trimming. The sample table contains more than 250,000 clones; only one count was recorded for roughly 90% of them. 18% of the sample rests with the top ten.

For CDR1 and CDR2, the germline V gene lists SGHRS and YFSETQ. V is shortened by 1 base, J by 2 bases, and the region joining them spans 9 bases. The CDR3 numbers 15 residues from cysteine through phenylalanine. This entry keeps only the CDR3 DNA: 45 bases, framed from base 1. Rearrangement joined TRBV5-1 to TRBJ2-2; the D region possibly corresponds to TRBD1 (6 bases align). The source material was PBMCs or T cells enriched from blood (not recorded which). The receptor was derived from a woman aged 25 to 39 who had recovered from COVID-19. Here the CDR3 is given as CASSLWDINTGELFF. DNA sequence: TGCGCCAGCAGCTTGTGGGACATAAACACCGGGGAGCTGTTTTTT.